The clone carrying this T cell receptor beta chain was seen only once. Antigen: not known. The sample belongs to a study of cytomegalovirus exposure and HLA in healthy donors. This CDR3 comprises 13 residues. V was pared by 7 bases and J by 2 bases, with 12 bases between. The V gene's germline CDR1 is SEHNR and CDR2 FQNEAQ (reference sequence). Measured with immunoSEQ multiplex PCR; TCRdb has only the in-frame clones, and not every one. The sample consists of more than 250,000 clones, around 90% of them appearing once. General observations from the study: Among TCR beta chains, those listed as cytomegalovirus-associated numbered about 160. Subsequent analysis showed first-cohort TCR clusters tending to co-occur in about 110 validation repertoires.

The chain recombines TRBV7-9 with TRBJ2-7; D not certain. Material for sequencing was PBMCs. This sequence originates from a woman in her thirties in good health and CMV-seropositive. The CDR3 DNA reads TGTGCCAGCACCCGGACGGCCGCCTACGAGCAGTACTTC. It encodes CASTRTAAYEQYF.